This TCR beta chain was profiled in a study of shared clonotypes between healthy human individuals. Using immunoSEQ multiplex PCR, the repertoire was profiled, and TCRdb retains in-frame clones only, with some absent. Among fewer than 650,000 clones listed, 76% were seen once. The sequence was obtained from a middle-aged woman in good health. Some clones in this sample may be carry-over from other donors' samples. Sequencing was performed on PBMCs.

The CDR3 reads CASSPIAGGPTYEQYF. DNA of the CDR3: TGCGCCAGCAGCCCAATAGCGGGAGGGCCAACCTACGAGCAGTACTTC. V usage is TRBV5-1 and J usage is TRBJ2-7, with TRBD2 matching 11 bases. The CDR3 has 16 residues. Germline CDR1 SGHRS, CDR2 YFSETQ. Unmatched junction bases numbered 8, after V lost 4 bases and J lost 2 bases.